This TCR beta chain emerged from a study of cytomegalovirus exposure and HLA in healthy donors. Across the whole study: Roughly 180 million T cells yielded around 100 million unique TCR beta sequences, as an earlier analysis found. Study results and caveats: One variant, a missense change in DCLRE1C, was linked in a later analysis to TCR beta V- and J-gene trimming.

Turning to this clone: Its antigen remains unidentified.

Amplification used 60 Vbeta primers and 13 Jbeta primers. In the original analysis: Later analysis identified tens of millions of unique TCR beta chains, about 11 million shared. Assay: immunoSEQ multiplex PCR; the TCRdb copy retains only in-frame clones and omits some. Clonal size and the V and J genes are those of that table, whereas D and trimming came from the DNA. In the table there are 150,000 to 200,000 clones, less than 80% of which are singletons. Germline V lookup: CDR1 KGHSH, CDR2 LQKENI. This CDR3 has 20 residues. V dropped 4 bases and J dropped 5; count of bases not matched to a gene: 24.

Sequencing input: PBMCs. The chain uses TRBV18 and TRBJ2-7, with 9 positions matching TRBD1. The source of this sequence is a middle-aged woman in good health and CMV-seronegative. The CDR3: CASSLRQLRTGDTTYNEQYF. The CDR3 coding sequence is TGTGCCAGCTCACTACGACAACTAAGGACAGGGGATACAACCTACAACGAGCAGTACTTC. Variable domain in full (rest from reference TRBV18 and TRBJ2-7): NAGVMQNPRHLVRRRGQEARLRCSPMKGHSHVYWYRQLPEEGLKFMVYLQKENIIDESGMPKERFSAEFPKEGPSILRIQQVVRGDSAAYFCASSLRQLRTGDTTYNEQYFGPGTRLTVT.